Sequencing of this T cell receptor beta chain was carried out in a study of technical replicates of blood from a few donors. Germline V gene sequence: CDR1 SGHVS, CDR2 FNYEAQ. With V trimmed by 5 bases and J by 3 bases, 4 bases remained unmatched. This CDR3 has 15 amino acids. This table comes from immunoSEQ multiplex PCR, and its TCRdb copy is limited to in-frame clones, with some not included. Of about 81,000 clones in the sample, 96% are singletons; the top ten hold around 0.18%. This clonotype originated in a human donor in good health. The chain employs TRBV7-6 and TRBJ2-7; 13 bases map to TRBD2. The material sequenced was T cells isolated from PBMCs. The CDR3 is CASSRLAGGNYEQYF. The CDR3 DNA sequence: TGTGCCAGCAGCCGACTAGCGGGAGGAAACTACGAGCAGTACTTC.